This T cell receptor (beta chain) was found in a study of beta chain features in type 1 diabetes. Study information: Healthy donors and patients had similar age, gender and cell yields.

The whole isolated RNA underwent reverse transcription, so sequencing captured expressed TCRB transcripts. Generated by immunoSEQ multiplex PCR, the TCRdb table keeps only in-frame clones and is missing some. Of roughly 140,000 clones listed, about 8.1% are singletons. The J segment lost 0 bases and the V segment lost 5 bases, leaving 3 bases of the junction unmatched. Germline V gene lookup returns CDR1 SGHTA and CDR2 FQGNSA. CDR3 length: 15 amino acids. This clone was counted only a few times. Donors contributed one heparinised blood draw apiece, averaging approximately 0.12 L. Sequencing was carried out using central memory CD4+ T cells from blood. The receptor comes from a man between 18 and 29 years old in good health. The J gene is TRBJ1-3, the V gene TRBV7-2; 8 nucleotides line up with TRBD1. The CDR3 reads CASSGTGFSGNTIYF. CDR3 DNA sequence: TGTGCCAGCAGCGGGACAGGATTCTCTGGAAACACCATATATTTT. The whole variable domain, filled in from reference TRBV7-2 and TRBJ1-3, reads GAGVSQSPSNKVTEKGKDVELRCDPISGHTALYWYRQSLGQGLEFLIYFQGNSAPDKSGLPSDRFSAERTGGSVSTLTIQRTQQEDSAVYLCASSGTGFSGNTIYFGEGSWLTVV.